This entry concerns a single TCR beta chain. TCRdb keeps only in-frame clones here, not all; method: immunoSEQ multiplex PCR. The sample gives about 3,400 clones, around 71% of which show up once; around 7.8% is in the top ten. The treatment here: preoperative locoregional IRX-2 cytokine immunotherapy. Samples came from a phase Ib trial of preoperative locoregional IRX-2 cytokine immunotherapy. CDR1 is MDHEN, CDR2 SYDVKM, per germline. CDR3 size: 15 residues. Losses at the gene ends were 0 bases for V and 6 bases for J; bases not matched to a gene: 3. This entry is derived from a study of preoperative IRX-2 immunotherapy in early breast cancer.

The TCR was taken from a human donor with breast cancer. V gene TRBV28 combines with J gene TRBJ2-1; TRBD1 agrees at 9 bases. The sequences come from tumor tissue, collected after IRX-2 immunotherapy. The CDR3 loop reads CASSLWTGGGNEQFF. The CDR3 nucleotides read TGTGCCAGCAGTTTATGGACAGGGGGAGGCAATGAGCAGTTCTTC.